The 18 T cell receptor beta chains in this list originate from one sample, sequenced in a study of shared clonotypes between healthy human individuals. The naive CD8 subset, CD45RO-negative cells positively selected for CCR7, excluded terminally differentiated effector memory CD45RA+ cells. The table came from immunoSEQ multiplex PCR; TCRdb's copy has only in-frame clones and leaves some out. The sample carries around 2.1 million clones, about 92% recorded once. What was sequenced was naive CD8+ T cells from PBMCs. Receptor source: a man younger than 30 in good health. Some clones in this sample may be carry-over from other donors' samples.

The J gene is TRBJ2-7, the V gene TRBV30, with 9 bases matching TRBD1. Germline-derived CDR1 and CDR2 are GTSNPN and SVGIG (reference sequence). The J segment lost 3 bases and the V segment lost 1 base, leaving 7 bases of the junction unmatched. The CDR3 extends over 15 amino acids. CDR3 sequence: CAWSDPPGQGYEQYF. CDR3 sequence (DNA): TGTGCCTGGAGTGACCCCCCGGGACAGGGCTACGAGCAGTACTTC.

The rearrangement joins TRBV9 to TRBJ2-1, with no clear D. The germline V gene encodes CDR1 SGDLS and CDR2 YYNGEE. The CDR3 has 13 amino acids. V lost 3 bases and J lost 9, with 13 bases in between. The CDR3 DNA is TGTGCCAGCAGCGGAGCTACCGCGCGTGAGCAGTTCTTC. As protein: CASSGATAREQFF.

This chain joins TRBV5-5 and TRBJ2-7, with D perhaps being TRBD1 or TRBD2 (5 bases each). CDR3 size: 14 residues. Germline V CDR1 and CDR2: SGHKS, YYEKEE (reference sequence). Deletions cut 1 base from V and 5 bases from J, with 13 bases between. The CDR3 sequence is CASSLWDRGHEQYF. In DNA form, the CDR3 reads TGTGCCAGCAGCTTGTGGGACCGGGGTCACGAGCAGTACTTC.

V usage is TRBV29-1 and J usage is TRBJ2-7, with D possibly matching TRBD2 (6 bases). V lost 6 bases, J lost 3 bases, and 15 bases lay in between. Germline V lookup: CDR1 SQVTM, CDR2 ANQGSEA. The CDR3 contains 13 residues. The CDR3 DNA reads TGCAGCGTACGAACCGGGGGACGCTACGAGCAGTACTTC. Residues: CSVRTGGRYEQYF.

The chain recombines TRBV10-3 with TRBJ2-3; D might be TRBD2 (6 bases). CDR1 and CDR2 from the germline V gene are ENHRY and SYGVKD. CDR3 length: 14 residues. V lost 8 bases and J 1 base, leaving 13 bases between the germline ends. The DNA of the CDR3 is TGTGCCATCGGGGGGAAGCGGGGCACAGATACGCAGTATTTT. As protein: CAIGGKRGTDTQYF.

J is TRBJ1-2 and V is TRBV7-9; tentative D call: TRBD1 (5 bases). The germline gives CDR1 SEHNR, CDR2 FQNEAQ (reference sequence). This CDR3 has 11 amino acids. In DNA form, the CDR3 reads TGTGGGGACGGAGGAATGAGTGGCTACACCTTC. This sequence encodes CGDGGMSGYTF.

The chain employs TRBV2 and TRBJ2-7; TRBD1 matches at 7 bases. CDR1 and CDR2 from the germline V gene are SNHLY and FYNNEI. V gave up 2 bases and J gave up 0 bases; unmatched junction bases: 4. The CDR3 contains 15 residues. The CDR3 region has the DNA TGTGCCAGCAGTGAACAGGACAGGAGCTCCTACGAGCAGTACTTC. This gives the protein CASSEQDRSSYEQYF.

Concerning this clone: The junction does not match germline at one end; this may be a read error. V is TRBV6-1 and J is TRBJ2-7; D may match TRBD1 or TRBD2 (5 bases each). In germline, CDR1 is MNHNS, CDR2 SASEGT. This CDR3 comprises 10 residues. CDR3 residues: CASSEGGFDF. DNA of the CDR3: TGTGCCAGCAGTGAAGGGGGGTTTGACTTC.

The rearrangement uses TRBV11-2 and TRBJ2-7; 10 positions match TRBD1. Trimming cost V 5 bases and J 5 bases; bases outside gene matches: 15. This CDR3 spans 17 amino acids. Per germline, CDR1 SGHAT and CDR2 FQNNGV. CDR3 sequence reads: CASSRPSRQGAYHEQYF. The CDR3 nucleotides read TGTGCCAGCAGCCGTCCGTCGAGACAGGGGGCATATCACGAGCAGTACTTC.

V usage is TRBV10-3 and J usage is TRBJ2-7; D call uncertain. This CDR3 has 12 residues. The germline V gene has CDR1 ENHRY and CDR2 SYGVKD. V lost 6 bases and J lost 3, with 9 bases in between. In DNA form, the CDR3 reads TGTGCCATCAGCACAAGGAACTACGAGCAGTACTTC. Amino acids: CAISTRNYEQYF.

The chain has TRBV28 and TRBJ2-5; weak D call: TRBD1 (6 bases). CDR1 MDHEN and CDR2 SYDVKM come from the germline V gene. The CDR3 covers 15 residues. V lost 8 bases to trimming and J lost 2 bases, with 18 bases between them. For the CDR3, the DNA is TGTGCCAGCTTCCTGAGGGGGAGACAGCAAGAGACCCAGTACTTC. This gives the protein CASFLRGRQQETQYF. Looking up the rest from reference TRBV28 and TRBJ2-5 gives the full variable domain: DVKVTQSSRYLVKRTGEKVFLECVQDMDHENMFWYRQDPGLGLRLIYFSYDVKMKEKGDIPEGYSVSREKKERFSLILESASTNQTSMYLCASFLRGRQQETQYFGPGTRLLVL.

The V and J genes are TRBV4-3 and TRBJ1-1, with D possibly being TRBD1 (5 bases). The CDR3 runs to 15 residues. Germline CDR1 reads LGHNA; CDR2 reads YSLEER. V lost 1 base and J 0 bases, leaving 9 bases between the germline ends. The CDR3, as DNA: TGCGCCAGCAGCCAAGTGGCGGGGGTGAACACTGAAGCTTTCTTT. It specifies CASSQVAGVNTEAFF.

The CDR3 sequence: CASSKTGANEKLFF. The CDR3 bases are TGTGCCAGCAGCAAAACGGGGGCTAATGAAAAACTGTTTTTT. The chain has TRBV7-9 and TRBJ1-4; perhaps TRBD1 as D (5 bases). CDR3 size: 14 residues. V dropped 5 bases and J dropped 3 bases, with 10 bases sitting between them. Germline CDR1 is SEHNR and CDR2 is FQNEAQ (reference sequence).

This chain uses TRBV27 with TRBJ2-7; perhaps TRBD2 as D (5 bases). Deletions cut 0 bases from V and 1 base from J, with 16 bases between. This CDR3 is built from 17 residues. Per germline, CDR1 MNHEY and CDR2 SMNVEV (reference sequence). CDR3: CASSLSFRGWPSYEQYF. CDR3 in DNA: TGTGCCAGCAGTTTATCTTTTCGGGGATGGCCATCCTACGAGCAGTACTTC.

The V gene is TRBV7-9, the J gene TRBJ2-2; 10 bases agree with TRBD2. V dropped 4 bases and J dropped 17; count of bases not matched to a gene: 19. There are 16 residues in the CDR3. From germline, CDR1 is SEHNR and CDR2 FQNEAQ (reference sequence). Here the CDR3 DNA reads TGTGCCAGCAGCTGGGACTCTGGACTAGCGGTACCGGGGATTTTTTTT. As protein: CASSWDSGLAVPGIFF.

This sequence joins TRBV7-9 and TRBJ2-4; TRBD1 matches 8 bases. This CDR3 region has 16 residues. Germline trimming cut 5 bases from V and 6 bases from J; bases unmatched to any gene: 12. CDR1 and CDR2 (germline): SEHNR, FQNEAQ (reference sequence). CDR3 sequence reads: CASSQQGGESRNIQYF. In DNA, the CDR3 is TGTGCCAGCAGCCAACAGGGGGGAGAATCTCGAAACATTCAGTACTTC.

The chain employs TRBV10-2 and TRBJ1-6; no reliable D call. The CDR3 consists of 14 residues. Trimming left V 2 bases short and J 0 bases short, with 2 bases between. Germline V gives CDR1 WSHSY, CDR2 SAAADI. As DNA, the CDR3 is TGCGCCAGCAGTGAGAGCTCCTATAATTCACCCCTCCACTTT. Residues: CASSESSYNSPLHF.

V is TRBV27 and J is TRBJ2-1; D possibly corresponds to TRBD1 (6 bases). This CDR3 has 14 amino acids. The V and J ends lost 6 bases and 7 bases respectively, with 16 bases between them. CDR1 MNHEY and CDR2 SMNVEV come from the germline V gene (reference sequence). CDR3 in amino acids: CASRTDRGWNEQFF. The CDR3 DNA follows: TGTGCCAGCAGAACGGACAGAGGGTGGAATGAGCAGTTCTTC.